The 15 T cell receptor beta chains below come from one sample, sequenced in a study of T cell responses to AZD1222 COVID-19 vaccine. The assay was immunoSEQ multiplex PCR, and TCRdb's table has in-frame clones only and misses some. The repertoire has some 110,000 clones, over 85% of them found once; the top ten carry less than 6.5%. Sequencing was performed on peripheral blood, taken on day 0 of AZD1222 vaccination. These receptors originate from an adult in good health.

The chain carries TRBV10-2 and TRBJ2-1; no firm D call. The CDR3 is 16 amino acids. CDR1 and CDR2 from the germline V gene are WSHSY and SAAADI. The V gene lost 0 bases and the J gene lost 8 bases, with 17 bases spanning the gap. The CDR3 DNA follows: TGCGCCAGCAGTGAGTCGACAAATGGCCCAGCGTATGAGCAGTTCTTC. This gives the protein CASSESTNGPAYEQFF.

The V and J genes are TRBV11-3 and TRBJ2-1, with 8 bases identical to TRBD2. This CDR3 has 13 residues. V gave up 8 bases and J gave up 8 bases; unmatched junction bases: 8. Looked up from germline, CDR1 is SGHNT and CDR2 is YENEEA. CDR3 loop: CASGREEFDEQFF. The CDR3 DNA follows: TGTGCCAGCGGGCGGGAGGAGTTCGATGAGCAGTTCTTC.

This chain uses TRBV18 with TRBJ1-1, with D tentatively TRBD1 (6 bases). This CDR3 contains 15 residues. The V and J ends lost 3 bases and 7 bases respectively, with 18 bases between them. CDR1 and CDR2 (germline): KGHSH, LQKENI. The CDR3 DNA reads as TGTGCCAGCTCACCTACTACAGGGTCCGGCGGTGAAGCTTTCTTT. Its translation: CASSPTTGSGGEAFF.

The V and J genes are TRBV7-9 and TRBJ2-7; 7 nucleotides match TRBD2. Germline CDR1 SEHNR, CDR2 FQNEAQ (reference sequence). V shed 5 bases and J 7 bases; nucleotides not matched to a gene: 11. The CDR3 has 14 amino acids. The DNA for the CDR3 is TGTGCCAGCAGCCCTCGGGGGAGCGGGGAAGAGCAGTACTTC. It yields the protein CASSPRGSGEEQYF.

This chain joins TRBV28 and TRBJ1-4; TRBD1 might be the D (6 bases). Germline V gene lookup returns CDR1 MDHEN and CDR2 SYDVKM. Between the trimmed V and J ends, which lost 9 bases and 0 bases, there was a span of 8 bases. The CDR3 length is 13 residues. This CDR3 reads CASYRATNEKLFF. CDR3 coding DNA: TGTGCCAGTTACAGGGCAACTAATGAAAAACTGTTTTTT.

This chain uses TRBV6-2 or TRBV6-3 with TRBJ2-7; 9 bases match TRBD2. CDR3 length equals 11 residues. The V and J ends lost 4 bases and 9 bases, in that order; junction bases with no gene match: 1. Germline CDR1 reads MNHEY; CDR2 reads SVGEGT. CDR3 protein: CASSFSGRQYF. CDR3 DNA: TGTGCCAGCAGTTTTAGCGGGAGGCAGTACTTC.

The chain couples TRBV5-4 to TRBJ1-1, with a tentative D call TRBD1 (5 bases). There are 14 residues in the CDR3. The V gene's germline CDR1 is SGHNT and CDR2 YYREEE (reference sequence). The V gene lost 0 bases and the J gene lost 3 bases, with 9 bases spanning the gap. The CDR3 nucleotides read TGTGCCAGCAGCTTGGCGGGGGTCGACACTGAAGCTTTCTTT. Protein: CASSLAGVDTEAFF.

V usage is TRBV30 and J usage is TRBJ1-2, with 10 bases fitting TRBD1. Germline V gene lookup returns CDR1 GTSNPN and CDR2 SVGIG (reference sequence). V was clipped by 5 bases and J by 3 bases; unmatched bases: 3. This CDR3 is 13 amino acids long. The CDR3 loop is CAWGGTGDYGYTF. Written as DNA, the CDR3 is TGTGCCTGGGGGGGGACAGGGGACTATGGCTACACCTTC.

This sequence joins TRBV18 and TRBJ1-4; no clear D. CDR1 KGHSH and CDR2 LQKENI come from the germline V gene. CDR3 length: 15 amino acids. V gave up 0 bases and J gave up 7 bases, with 12 bases separating them. In nucleotides, the CDR3 is TGTGCCAGCTCACCACCCCAGGAGGCGGGTGAAAAACTGTTTTTT. Translating gives CASSPPQEAGEKLFF.

This clone has only one observation. The CDR3 protein is CASSPQGGTGYF. CDR3 coding DNA: TGTGCCAGCAGCCCCCAGGGGGGGACAGGGTACTTC. The gene calls are TRBV11-2 and TRBJ2-5, with a weak D call TRBD1 (8 bases). The CDR3 length is 12 residues. Germline V gene sequence: CDR1 SGHAT, CDR2 FQNNGV. The V end lost 5 bases, the J end lost 13 bases, and 17 bases lay between the germline ends.

The gene calls are TRBV4-1 and TRBJ2-3; 9 bases map to TRBD2. Trimming at V came to 3 bases and at J to 10 bases, leaving 2 bases not matched to a gene. The CDR3 extends over 12 amino acids. In germline, CDR1 is MGHRA, CDR2 YSYEKL. The CDR3 nucleotides are TGCGCCAGCAGCCAGATAGCGGGAGCGCAGTATTTT. This encodes CASSQIAGAQYF.

The V gene is TRBV6-4, the J gene TRBJ2-1; 11 bases line up with TRBD2. Germline assignment: CDR1 MRHNA and CDR2 SNTAGT. The J segment lost 6 bases and the V segment lost 2 bases, leaving 0 bases of the junction unmatched. The CDR3 has 14 residues. The CDR3 reads CASSDGTSGNEQFF. CDR3 DNA: TGTGCCAGCAGTGACGGGACTAGCGGCAATGAGCAGTTCTTC.

The chain uses TRBV27 and TRBJ2-3, with a weak D call TRBD1 (5 bases). With 6 bases removed from V and 4 bases from J, the gap between germline ends came to 14 bases. CDR3 length equals 14 residues. Germline V lookup: CDR1 MNHEY, CDR2 SMNVEV (reference sequence). CDR3 protein: CASRALGAADTQYF. The CDR3 nucleotides are TGTGCCAGCAGGGCCCTAGGGGCTGCAGATACGCAGTATTTT.

The V and J genes are TRBV5-1 and TRBJ1-3; weak D call: TRBD1 (5 bases). Germline V CDR1 and CDR2: SGHRS, YFSETQ. V was shortened by 0 bases and J by 4 bases, with 8 bases between the two germline ends. The CDR3 contains 14 residues. CDR3 bases: TGCGCCAGCAGCTTGGTGGGACGGGGAAACACCATATATTTT. Amino acids: CASSLVGRGNTIYF.

The chain is built from TRBV2 and TRBJ1-2; D uncertain. The CDR3 has 15 residues. The ends were cut back, 7 bases at V and 0 bases at J, with 15 bases in the middle. The germline V gene has CDR1 SNHLY and CDR2 FYNNEI. The CDR3 DNA reads as TGTGCCAGCAAGAAAGCAGAACTGTCTAACTATGGCTACACCTTC. This encodes CASKKAELSNYGYTF.